Below, 9 T cell receptor beta chains from the same sample are listed, as sequenced in a study of graft-versus-host responses after intestinal transplantation. Generated by immunoSEQ multiplex PCR, the TCRdb table keeps only in-frame clones and is missing some. The sample lists 130,000 to 150,000 clones; about nine tenths were seen once. Their specific antigens are unknown. The sequencing here drew on unstimulated CD4+ T cells sorted from spleen or lymph node cells, taken before intestinal transplant. The origin of the receptors is a human donor who received an intestinal transplant.

The chain couples TRBV5-5 to TRBJ1-4, with D maybe TRBD1 (6 bases). The germline gives CDR1 SGHKS, CDR2 YYEKEE (reference sequence). Between the trimmed V and J ends, which lost 0 bases and 5 bases, there was a span of 8 bases. This CDR3 contains 14 residues. The CDR3 coding sequence is TGTGCCAGCAGCTTGGCAGACAGGAATGAAAAACTGTTTTTT. This sequence encodes CASSLADRNEKLFF.

The rearrangement joins TRBV7-9 to TRBJ1-5, with TRBD1 identical over 9 bases. This CDR3 has 16 amino acids. CDR1 SEHNR and CDR2 FQNEAQ come from the germline V gene (reference sequence). J lost 3 bases, V lost 1 base, and 4 bases had no gene match. The CDR3 DNA follows: TGTGCCAGCAGCTTAGGACGGACAGGGGTCAATCAGCCCCAGCATTTT. Amino acids: CASSLGRTGVNQPQHF.

The chain uses TRBV29-1 and TRBJ2-1, with 14 bases fitting TRBD2. This CDR3 has 14 amino acids. Unmatched junction bases numbered 9, after V lost 7 bases and J lost 10 bases. Germline assignment: CDR1 SQVTM and CDR2 ANQGSEA. Here the CDR3 DNA reads TGCAGCGGAGCCGGGACTAGCGGGGGCTGGGAGCAGTTCTTC. It is translated as CSGAGTSGGWEQFF.

The rearrangement links TRBV7-2 to TRBJ2-7; D possibly corresponds to TRBD1 (5 bases). Per germline, CDR1 SGHTA and CDR2 FQGNSA. V was shortened by 5 bases and J by 4 bases, with 15 bases between the two germline ends. This CDR3 is built from 14 residues. CDR3 in DNA: TGTGCCAGCAGCCCGCCGTGGGGCAGGTACGAGCAGTACTTC. Translated: CASSPPWGRYEQYF.

V usage is TRBV28 and J usage is TRBJ2-4; 9 bases are a match to TRBD1. This CDR3 contains 15 residues. The ends lost 5 bases at V and 13 bases at J; junction bases unmatched: 15. CDR1 and CDR2 from the germline V gene are MDHEN and SYDVKM. CDR3 residues: CASSRLGQGRAIQYF. The CDR3 DNA follows: TGTGCCAGCAGTCGCCTCGGACAGGGGAGAGCGATACAGTACTTC. The variable domain in full, with the rest retrieved from reference TRBV28 and TRBJ2-4, is DVKVTQSSRYLVKRTGEKVFLECVQDMDHENMFWYRQDPGLGLRLIYFSYDVKMKEKGDIPEGYSVSREKKERFSLILESASTNQTSMYLCASSRLGQGRAIQYFGAGTRLSVL.

The chain uses TRBV29-1 and TRBJ2-5; TRBD2 agrees at 10 bases. Germline V gene lookup returns CDR1 SQVTM and CDR2 ANQGSEA. J was trimmed by 3 bases and V by 1 base; bases with no gene match: 5. There are 15 residues in the CDR3. CDR3: CSVEVSGRAEETQYF. The CDR3 nucleotides read TGCAGCGTTGAAGTCAGCGGGAGGGCTGAAGAGACCCAGTACTTC.

The chain combines TRBV5-1 with TRBJ1-1, with 7 bases matching TRBD1. This CDR3 is built from 15 residues. CDR1 and CDR2 (germline): SGHRS, YFSETQ. V dropped 1 base and J dropped 2; count of bases not matched to a gene: 5. The CDR3 sequence is CASSLLGQLNTEAFF. For the CDR3, the DNA is TGCGCCAGCAGCTTGTTGGGACAGCTAAACACTGAAGCTTTCTTT.

The chain joins TRBV7-8 to TRBJ1-2; 7 nucleotides align to TRBD1. The CDR3 is made up of 15 amino acids. The junction had 11 bases not matched to a gene; V was cut back by 5 bases and J by 5 bases. CDR1 is SGHVS, CDR2 FQNEAQ, per germline. In DNA form, the CDR3 reads TGTGCCAGCAGCCCCCCCGGACAGGATCGTTATGGCTACACCTTC. It yields the protein CASSPPGQDRYGYTF.

This chain links TRBV7-2 with TRBJ1-3; D not certain. Trimming pared 4 bases from V and 2 bases from J, leaving 9 bases between. This CDR3 contains 14 residues. Germline CDR1 and CDR2: SGHTA and FQGNSA. The CDR3 loop reads CASSSPGPGNTIYF. The CDR3 bases are TGTGCCAGCAGCTCCCCAGGTCCTGGAAACACCATATATTTT.